This TCR beta chain was observed in a study of CD4+ T cells in melanoma. The study, taken as a whole, reports: CD8+ T cell, macrophage and B cell function reportedly correlated with neoantigen-specific CD4+ T cells. Reportedly, melanoma neoantigen-specific CD4+ T cells showed varied differentiation states.

As to this clone: Its target is not known.

The table came from immunoSEQ multiplex PCR; TCRdb's copy has only in-frame clones and leaves some out. The sample carries about 10,000 clones, less than 70% recorded once. The specimen was cells from a culture (not recorded whether cultured in vitro). This clonotype was obtained from a human donor with melanoma.

The DNA for the CDR3 is TGTGCCAGCAGCCCCGCGGGGGGGGCGCGCGAGCAGTACTTC. Translating it yields CASSPAGGAREQYF. The chain joins TRBV6-6 to TRBJ2-7, with TRBD2 matching 9 bases. The CDR3 extends over 14 amino acids. Germline V CDR1 and CDR2: MNHNY, SVGAGI (reference sequence). V lost 6 bases, J lost 6 bases, and 9 bases stayed unmatched.